The 2 T cell receptor beta chains given below trace back to one sample, sequenced in a study of blood T cell repertoires in COVID-19. The repertoire was sequenced with immunoSEQ multiplex PCR; TCRdb's copy has only in-frame clones and lacks some. The sample yields fewer than 300,000 clones, approximately 81% seen once. The sample taken for sequencing was peripheral blood. Receptor source: a woman aged 18-29 years with acute or convalescent COVID-19.

The rearrangement joins TRBV3-1 (or the pseudogene TRBV3-2) to TRBJ1-4; 8 bases match TRBD1. The CDR3 contains 20 residues. Germline V gene lookup returns CDR1 LGHDT and CDR2 YNNKEL (reference sequence). V shed 4 bases and J 5 bases; nucleotides not matched to a gene: 21. CDR3 region: CASSPYSVGQGKRQNEKLFF. The CDR3 DNA reads as TGTGCCAGCAGCCCCTATTCGGTTGGACAGGGAAAAAGACAGAATGAAAAACTGTTTTTT.

In its sample, this clone was seen once. The chain carries TRBV15 and TRBJ2-4; TRBD2 matches at 13 bases. J was trimmed by 3 bases and V by 4 bases; bases with no gene match: 12. The CDR3 spans 19 residues. Germline V CDR1 and CDR2: LNHNV, YYDKDF (reference sequence). The CDR3 loop is CATSKHGLAGANGKNIQYF. The DNA of the CDR3 is TGTGCCACCAGCAAACATGGACTAGCGGGAGCTAACGGCAAAAACATTCAGTACTTC.